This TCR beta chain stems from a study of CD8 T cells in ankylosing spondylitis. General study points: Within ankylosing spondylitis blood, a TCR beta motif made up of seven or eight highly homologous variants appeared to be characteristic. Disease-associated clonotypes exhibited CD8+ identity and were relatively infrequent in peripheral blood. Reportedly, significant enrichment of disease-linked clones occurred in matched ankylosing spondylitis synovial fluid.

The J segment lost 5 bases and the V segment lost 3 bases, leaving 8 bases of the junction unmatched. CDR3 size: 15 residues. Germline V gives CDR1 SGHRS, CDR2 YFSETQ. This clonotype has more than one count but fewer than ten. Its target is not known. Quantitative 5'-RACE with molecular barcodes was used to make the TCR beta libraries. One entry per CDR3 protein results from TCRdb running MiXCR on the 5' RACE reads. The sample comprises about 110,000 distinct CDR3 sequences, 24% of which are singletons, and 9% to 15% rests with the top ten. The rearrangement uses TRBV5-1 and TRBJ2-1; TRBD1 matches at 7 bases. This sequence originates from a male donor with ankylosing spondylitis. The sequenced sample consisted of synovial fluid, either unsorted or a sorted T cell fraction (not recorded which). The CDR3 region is CASSYGTATDNEQFF. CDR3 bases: TGCGCCAGCAGCTACGGGACAGCTACCGACAATGAGCAGTTCTTC.